This passage covers 30 T cell receptor beta chains from one sample sequenced in a study of cytomegalovirus exposure and HLA in healthy donors (dated by TCRdb to 2016 to 2017). The receptor library was made with the immunoSEQ multiplex PCR assay. The multiplex PCR relied on a mix of 60 forward primers for TCR Vbeta segments and 13 reverse primers for TCR Jbeta segments. Imported from immuneACCESS, the table was reduced by TCRdb to in-frame sequences with V and J called. These copies leave out some clones; in studies compared against another copy, an unresolved V gene accounts for under half, and the cause of the remainder is not known. This sample's records show about 130,000 clones. The leading ten clones occupy about 1.7% of the sample. Sequencing was done on a sample of PBMCs. These receptors originate from a man aged 18-30 years in good health and CMV-seronegative.

For this clone: An end of the junction differs from the germline gene, which may be a read error. J is TRBJ2-6 and V is TRBV19, with a possible D match to TRBD1 (6 bases). In germline, CDR1 is LNHDA, CDR2 SQIVND (reference sequence). There are 11 residues in the CDR3. CDR3 loop: CASASRTARAF. The CDR3 nucleotides read TGTGCCAGTGCTTCCCGGACAGCGAGGGCTTTC. Full variable domain (rest looked up from reference TRBV19 and TRBJ2-6): DGGITQSPKYLFRKEGQNVTLSCEQNLNHDAMYWYRQDPGQGLRLIYYSQIVNDFQKGDIAEGYSVSREKKESFPLTVTSAQKNPTAFYLCASASRTARAFGAGSRLTVL.

The J gene is TRBJ1-2, the V gene TRBV28; TRBD1 matches 10 bases. V was clipped by 10 bases and J by 1 base; unmatched bases: 3. Germline CDR1 reads MDHEN; CDR2 reads SYDVKM. This CDR3 is 13 amino acids long. CDR3 in amino acids: CATGTGDNYGYTF. As DNA, the CDR3 is TGTGCCACCGGGACAGGGGATAACTATGGCTACACCTTC.

The genes are TRBV2 and TRBJ1-5; D perhaps matches TRBD1 (6 bases). The V gene's germline CDR1 is SNHLY and CDR2 FYNNEI. This CDR3 is built from 14 residues. The V end was cut by 8 bases, the J end by 4 bases, with 15 bases between. CDR3 in amino acids: CASSLQGGNQPQHF. CDR3 nucleotides: TGTGCCAGCTCTTTACAGGGTGGTAATCAGCCCCAGCATTTT.

CDR3 in amino acids: CAISRQGGTEAFF. Here the CDR3 DNA reads TGTGCCATCAGTCGGCAGGGAGGGACTGAAGCTTTCTTT. This chain uses TRBV10-3 with TRBJ1-1; D may be TRBD1 (5 bases). Germline CDR1 and CDR2: ENHRY and SYGVKD. V was clipped by 5 bases and J by 5 bases, with 12 bases between them. This CDR3 region has 13 residues.

The chain employs TRBV16 and TRBJ1-5; possible D gene TRBD1, 6 bases. The CDR3 is 15 amino acids. CDR1 is KGHSY and CDR2 is FQNENV in the germline V gene. Trimming left V 6 bases short and J 7 bases short, with 19 bases between. In DNA, the CDR3 is TGTGCCAGCAGTCCGTCAGGGGATGTGAGGCAGCCCCAGCATTTT. This codes for CASSPSGDVRQPQHF. The full variable domain, rest sourced from reference TRBV16 and TRBJ1-5, is GEEVAQTPKHLVRGEGQKAKLYCAPIKGHSYVFWYQQVLKNEFKFLISFQNENVFDETGMPKERFSAKCLPNSPCSLEIQATKLEDSAVYFCASSPSGDVRQPQHFGDGTRLSIL.

The V and J genes are TRBV10-3 and TRBJ2-3; 9 bases fit TRBD2. CDR3 length: 14 amino acids. V was clipped by 2 bases and J by 6 bases; unmatched bases: 3. CDR1 and CDR2 from the germline V gene are ENHRY and SYGVKD. CDR3 residues: CAISEVAGVDTQYF. The DNA of the CDR3 is TGTGCCATCAGTGAGGTAGCGGGGGTGGATACGCAGTATTTT.

The chain couples TRBV5-6 to TRBJ2-7; 9 bases align to TRBD1. There are 15 residues in the CDR3. The germline CDR1 and CDR2 sequences are SGHDT and YYEEEE. V shed 5 bases, J shed 1 base, and the junction held 7 bases outside the gene matches. The CDR3 here is CASSFPGQGSYEQYF. CDR3 coding DNA: TGTGCCAGCAGTTTTCCGGGACAGGGTTCCTACGAGCAGTACTTC.

The chain combines TRBV4-3 with TRBJ2-5, with 12 bases fitting TRBD2. Germline values: CDR1 LGHNA, CDR2 YSLEER. CDR3 length: 16 residues. V trimming: 0 bases; J trimming: 11 bases; junction bases outside the gene matches: 10. The CDR3 here is CASSQDWTSGTREQYF. The CDR3 nucleotides read TGCGCCAGCAGCCAAGATTGGACTAGCGGGACTCGGGAGCAGTACTTC.

This rearrangement joins TRBV7-9 to TRBJ2-2, with D maybe TRBD2 (5 bases). The CDR3 is made up of 15 amino acids. The V and J ends lost 6 bases and 0 bases respectively, with 11 bases between them. Germline-derived CDR1 and CDR2 are SEHNR and FQNEAQ (reference sequence). CDR3 sequence: CASSTRGPNTGELFF. The CDR3 nucleotides are TGTGCCAGCAGTACCCGGGGTCCGAACACCGGGGAGCTGTTTTTT.

The chain carries TRBV2 and TRBJ2-1, with a tentative D call TRBD2 (5 bases). Germline CDR1 reads SNHLY; CDR2 reads FYNNEI. This CDR3 is built from 14 residues. V lost 8 bases and J 0 bases, leaving 11 bases between the germline ends. The DNA of the CDR3 is TGTGCCAGCGTTGCTAGCAGCTCCTACAATGAGCAGTTCTTC. It is translated as CASVASSSYNEQFF.

J is TRBJ1-1 and V is TRBV5-1, with D maybe TRBD1 (5 bases). This CDR3 comprises 14 residues. V lost 3 bases and J 3 bases, leaving 12 bases between the germline ends. Germline CDR1 SGHRS, CDR2 YFSETQ. The CDR3 nucleotides are TGCGCCAGCAGCTCGGGGGGTCAGGACACTGAAGCTTTCTTT. It specifies CASSSGGQDTEAFF.

The chain links TRBV27 to TRBJ2-3, with 11 bases fitting TRBD2. This CDR3 is 18 amino acids long. Germline assignment: CDR1 MNHEY and CDR2 SMNVEV (reference sequence). V lost 2 bases and J lost 3; bases outside the gene matches: 10. Written as DNA, the CDR3 is TGTGCCAGCAGTTTAGGACCGGGACTAGCGGTCACAACAGATACGCAGTATTTT. It encodes CASSLGPGLAVTTDTQYF.

The chain carries TRBV19 and TRBJ1-5, with 10 bases lining up with TRBD1. Trimming took 7 bases from V and 3 from J; bases not matched to a gene: 6. The CDR3 consists of 15 residues. Germline assignment: CDR1 LNHDA and CDR2 SQIVND (reference sequence). For the CDR3, the DNA is TGTGCCAGTATCCTGACAGGGGGCTTCAATCAGCCCCAGCATTTT. It codes for CASILTGGFNQPQHF.

V gene TRBV7-2 combines with J gene TRBJ2-5; no firm D call. Trimming shortened V by 5 bases and J by 2 bases, and 12 bases separated the two germline ends. From germline, CDR1 is SGHTA and CDR2 FQGNSA. The CDR3 consists of 14 residues. CDR3 sequence: CASSPPVSQETQYF. The CDR3 bases are TGTGCCAGCAGCCCCCCAGTCTCACAAGAGACCCAGTACTTC.

The genes are TRBV18 and TRBJ1-2, with a weak D call TRBD1 (5 bases). Germline CDR1 reads KGHSH; CDR2 reads LQKENI. V was clipped by 3 bases and J by 6 bases, with 20 bases between them. This CDR3 contains 16 residues. The CDR3 region is CASSPSEGHLANGYTF. CDR3 sequence (DNA): TGTGCCAGCTCACCCAGCGAAGGACATCTTGCTAATGGCTACACCTTC. Complete variable domain (other parts from reference TRBV18 and TRBJ1-2): NAGVMQNPRHLVRRRGQEARLRCSPMKGHSHVYWYRQLPEEGLKFMVYLQKENIIDESGMPKERFSAEFPKEGPSILRIQQVVRGDSAAYFCASSPSEGHLANGYTFGSGTRLTVV.

The gene calls are TRBV7-9 and TRBJ1-1; tentative D call: TRBD1 (5 bases). CDR1 SEHNR and CDR2 FQNEAQ come from the germline V gene (reference sequence). V lost 5 bases and J 1 base, leaving 8 bases between the germline ends. The CDR3 extends over 13 amino acids. In DNA, the CDR3 is TGTGCCAGCAGCGAAAGGGGGAACACTGAAGCTTTCTTT. It encodes CASSERGNTEAFF.

This sequence joins TRBV2 and TRBJ2-2, with TRBD2 identical over 8 bases. The CDR3 has 16 residues. Germline V gives CDR1 SNHLY, CDR2 FYNNEI. The V and J ends lost 8 bases and 2 bases, in that order; junction bases with no gene match: 10. The CDR3 loop reads CASLPLADTNTGELFF. CDR3 bases: TGTGCCAGCCTCCCACTAGCGGATACAAACACCGGGGAGCTGTTTTTT.

The chain recombines TRBV19 with TRBJ1-2, with TRBD1 identical over 8 bases. The length of the CDR3 is 16 residues. After removal of 8 bases from V and 4 bases from J, the junction contained 15 bases not matched to a gene. Germline loops: CDR1 LNHDA, CDR2 SQIVND (reference sequence). CDR3 loop: CASHQGQALGVYGYTF. The CDR3 region has the DNA TGTGCCAGTCACCAGGGACAGGCCCTGGGGGTCTATGGCTACACCTTC.

The genes are TRBV30 and TRBJ2-5; D not resolved. The germline gives CDR1 GTSNPN, CDR2 SVGIG (reference sequence). The CDR3 runs to 12 residues. V was pared by 2 bases and J by 13 bases, with 17 bases between. The CDR3 region is CAWSSFSGPLYF. The CDR3 DNA sequence: TGTGCCTGGAGTAGCTTTTCGGGTCCTTTGTACTTC.

The J gene is TRBJ2-2, the V gene TRBV6-6, with 9 positions matching TRBD2. The germline V gene encodes CDR1 MNHNY and CDR2 SVGAGI (reference sequence). V gave up 6 bases and J gave up 7 bases; unmatched junction bases: 6. CDR3 length: 14 amino acids. The CDR3 nucleotides are TGTGCCAGCAGCTCGGGACTAGCCGGCGGGGAGCTGTTTTTT. Its translation is CASSSGLAGGELFF.

J is TRBJ1-1 and V is TRBV18; perhaps TRBD1 as D (6 bases). Germline CDR1 KGHSH, CDR2 LQKENI. There are 15 residues in the CDR3. The V gene lost 7 bases and the J gene lost 0 bases, with 15 bases spanning the gap. DNA for the CDR3: TGTGCCAGCTTACAGGGTACGATCATGAACACTGAAGCTTTCTTT. Protein: CASLQGTIMNTEAFF.

As regards this clone: The sample has other DNA sequences that encode this CDR3 too. The chain joins TRBV5-1 to TRBJ2-7; 14 nucleotides agree with TRBD2. V shed 4 bases, J shed 1 base, and the junction held 7 bases outside the gene matches. This CDR3 contains 17 residues. CDR1 SGHRS and CDR2 YFSETQ come from the germline V gene. The CDR3 reads CASSTGLAGASSYEQYF. The CDR3, as DNA: TGCGCCAGCAGCACGGGACTAGCGGGAGCCTCATCCTACGAGCAGTACTTC.

The chain is built from TRBV7-6 and TRBJ1-1; D is perhaps TRBD1 (5 bases). V lost 6 bases and J lost 1, with 9 bases in between. Per the germline V gene, CDR1 is SGHVS and CDR2 is FNYEAQ. The CDR3 is 13 amino acids. The CDR3 DNA sequence: TGTGCCAGCAGGGACACCGGGAACACTGAAGCTTTCTTT. It encodes CASRDTGNTEAFF.

V is TRBV10-3 and J is TRBJ1-1, with D perhaps matching TRBD1 (5 bases). Between the trimmed V and J ends, which lost 7 bases and 1 base, there was a span of 16 bases. Germline assignment: CDR1 ENHRY and CDR2 SYGVKD. The CDR3 length is 15 residues. DNA of the CDR3: TGTGCCATCAAAGGGGTCTATCCGTGGAACACTGAAGCTTTCTTT. Protein product: CAIKGVYPWNTEAFF.

This sequence joins TRBV6-5 and TRBJ1-2, with D perhaps matching TRBD1 (6 bases). There are 14 residues in the CDR3. With 7 bases removed from V and 0 bases from J, the gap between germline ends came to 12 bases. The germline gives CDR1 MNHEY, CDR2 SVGAGI. The CDR3 DNA is TGTGCCAGCATGGGGGCGAGTTCTAACTATGGCTACACCTTC. It specifies CASMGASSNYGYTF.

The chain combines TRBV5-1 with TRBJ2-2; D is undetermined. The V end lost 5 bases, the J end lost 1 base, and 9 bases lay between the germline ends. Per the germline V gene, CDR1 is SGHRS and CDR2 is YFSETQ. The CDR3 extends over 14 amino acids. The chain's CDR3 is CASRYTENTGELFF. The CDR3 DNA follows: TGCGCCAGCAGATATACAGAGAACACCGGGGAGCTGTTTTTT.

This rearrangement joins TRBV5-1 to TRBJ1-3, with D unclear. CDR1 and CDR2 (germline): SGHRS, YFSETQ. This CDR3 is 13 amino acids long. V lost 5 bases, J lost 0 bases, and 6 bases lay in between. The CDR3 DNA reads as TGCGCCAGCAGACAAGACTCTGGAAACACCATATATTTT. Its translation: CASRQDSGNTIYF.

The chain joins TRBV6-1 to TRBJ2-7; possible D gene TRBD2, 7 bases. CDR3 size: 15 residues. Trimming removed 7 bases from V and 6 bases from J, with 22 bases in between. Germline V CDR1 and CDR2: MNHNS, SASEGT. In DNA form, the CDR3 reads TGTGCCAGCACCCTCTCACGAGGGGGGGCGGGCGAGCAGTACTTC. Encoded protein: CASTLSRGGAGEQYF.

The V call is TRBV9, the J call TRBJ2-1, with a possible D match to TRBD2 (5 bases). The ends were cut back, 3 bases at V and 1 base at J, with 11 bases in the middle. CDR3 length: 15 amino acids. Germline values: CDR1 SGDLS, CDR2 YYNGEE. DNA of the CDR3: TGTGCCAGCAGCGAGGACCCGGGGTCCTACAATGAGCAGTTCTTC. Its protein is CASSEDPGSYNEQFF.

This chain links TRBV7-2 with TRBJ2-7, with no clear D. Germline CDR1 and CDR2: SGHTA and FQGNSA. The CDR3 runs 12 residues. The V end was cut by 8 bases, the J end by 3 bases, with 11 bases between. The CDR3 sequence is CASYSRYYEQYF. CDR3 bases: TGTGCCAGCTACTCTCGTTACTACGAGCAGTACTTC. Full variable domain (outside the CDR3, taken from reference TRBV7-2 and TRBJ2-7): GAGVSQSPSNKVTEKGKDVELRCDPISGHTALYWYRQSLGQGLEFLIYFQGNSAPDKSGLPSDRFSAERTGGSVSTLTIQRTQQEDSAVYLCASYSRYYEQYFGPGTRLTVT.